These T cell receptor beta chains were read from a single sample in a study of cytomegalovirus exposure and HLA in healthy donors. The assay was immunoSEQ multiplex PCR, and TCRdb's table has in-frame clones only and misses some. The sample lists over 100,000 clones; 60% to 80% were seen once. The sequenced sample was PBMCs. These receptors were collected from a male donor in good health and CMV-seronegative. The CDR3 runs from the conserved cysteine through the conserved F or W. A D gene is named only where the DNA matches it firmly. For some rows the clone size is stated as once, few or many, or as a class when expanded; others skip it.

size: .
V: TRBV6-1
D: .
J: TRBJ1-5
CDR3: CASSERGSPQPQHF
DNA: TGTGCCAGCAGTGAACGGGGGTCGCCTCAGCCCCAGCATTTT

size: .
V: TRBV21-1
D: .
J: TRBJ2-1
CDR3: CASSKRLAEDYNEQFF
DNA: TGTGCCAGCAGCAAGAGACTAGCGGAAGACTACAATGAGCAGTTCTTC

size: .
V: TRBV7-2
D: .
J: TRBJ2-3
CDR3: CASSLGQSSTDTQYF
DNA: TGTGCCAGCAGCTTAGGACAGTCCTCCACAGATACGCAGTATTTT

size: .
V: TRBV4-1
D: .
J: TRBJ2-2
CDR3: CASSSRESNGELFF
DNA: TGCGCCAGCAGCTCCCGTGAGTCCAACGGGGAGCTGTTTTTT

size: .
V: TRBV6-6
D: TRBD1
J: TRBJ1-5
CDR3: CASSYPQGAGQPQHF
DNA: TGTGCCAGCAGTTACCCCCAGGGGGCTGGTCAGCCCCAGCATTTT

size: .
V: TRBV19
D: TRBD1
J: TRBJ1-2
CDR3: CASSRLTGGSDYGYTF
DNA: TGTGCCAGTAGTCGACTGACAGGGGGCTCGGACTATGGCTACACCTTC

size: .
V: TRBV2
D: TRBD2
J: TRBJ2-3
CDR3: CASSFLAGSVTDTQYF
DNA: TGTGCCAGCAGTTTTCTAGCGGGTTCGGTCACAGATACGCAGTATTTT

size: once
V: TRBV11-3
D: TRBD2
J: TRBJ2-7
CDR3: CASSSSGAGAYEQYF
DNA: TGTGCCAGCAGCTCTTCTGGGGCGGGAGCCTACGAGCAGTACTTC

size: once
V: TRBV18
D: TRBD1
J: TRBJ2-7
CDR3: CASSPRQGQENEQYF
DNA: TGTGCCAGCTCGCCTCGACAGGGGCAGGAAAACGAGCAGTACTTC

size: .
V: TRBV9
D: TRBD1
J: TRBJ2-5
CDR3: CASSATNRDRGQETQYF
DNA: TGTGCCAGCAGCGCAACAAACCGGGACAGGGGACAGGAGACCCAGTACTTC

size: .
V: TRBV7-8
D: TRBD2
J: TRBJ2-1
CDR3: CASSWSSGRDNEQFF
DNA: TGTGCCTCCTCCTGGTCTAGCGGGAGAGACAATGAGCAGTTCTTC

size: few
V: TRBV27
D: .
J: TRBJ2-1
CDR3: CASSFQGGEQFF
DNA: TGTGCCAGCAGTTTTCAGGGAGGTGAGCAGTTCTTC

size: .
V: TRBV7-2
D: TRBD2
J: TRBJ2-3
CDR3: CASSFGLAGPTDTQYF
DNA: TGTGCCAGCAGCTTCGGACTAGCGGGGCCCACAGATACGCAGTATTTT

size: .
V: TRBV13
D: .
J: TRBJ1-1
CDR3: CASSVTAGSTEAFF
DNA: TGTGCCAGCAGCGTTACCGCGGGAAGCACTGAAGCTTTCTTT

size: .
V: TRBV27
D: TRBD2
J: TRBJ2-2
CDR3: CASSSHPGLNTGELFF
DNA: TGTGCCAGCAGTTCCCACCCGGGACTAAACACCGGGGAGCTGTTTTTT

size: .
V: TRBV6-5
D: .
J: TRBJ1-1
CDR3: CASSPRSSNTEAFF
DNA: TGTGCCAGCAGTCCCCGGAGTTCGAACACTGAAGCTTTCTTT

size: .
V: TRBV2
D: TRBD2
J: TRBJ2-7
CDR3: CASSPTSGGTYEQYF
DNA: TGTGCCAGCAGTCCGACTAGCGGGGGGACCTACGAGCAGTACTTC

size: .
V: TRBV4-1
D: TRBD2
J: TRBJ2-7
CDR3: CASSQPGLAGFYEQYF
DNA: TGCGCCAGCAGCCAACCGGGACTAGCGGGATTTTACGAGCAGTACTTC

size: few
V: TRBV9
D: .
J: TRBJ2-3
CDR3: CASSVWASSTDTQYF
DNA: TGTGCCAGCAGCGTTTGGGCTTCTAGCACAGATACGCAGTATTTT

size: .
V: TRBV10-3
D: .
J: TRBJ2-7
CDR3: CAITPDGNEQYF
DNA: TGTGCCATCACCCCGGACGGGAACGAGCAGTACTTC

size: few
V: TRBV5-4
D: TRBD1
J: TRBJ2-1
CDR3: CASSLALGGTGYVGQFF
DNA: TGTGCCAGCAGCTTGGCCCTCGGAGGGACAGGGTATGTAGGTCAGTTCTTC

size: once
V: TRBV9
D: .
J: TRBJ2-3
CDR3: CASSVELLTDTQYF
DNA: TGTGCCAGCAGCGTAGAGCTTCTCACAGATACGCAGTATTTT

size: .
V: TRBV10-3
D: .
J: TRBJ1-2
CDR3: CAISEKGDHYGYTF
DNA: TGTGCCATCTCCGAGAAGGGGGATCACTATGGCTACACCTTC

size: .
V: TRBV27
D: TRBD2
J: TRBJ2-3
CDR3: CASSLTSGGDADTQYF
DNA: TGTGCCAGCAGCCTAACTAGCGGGGGAGACGCAGATACGCAGTATTTT

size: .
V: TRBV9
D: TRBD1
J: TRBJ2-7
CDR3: CASSVGWGQGSYEQYF
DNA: TGTGCCAGCAGCGTTGGTTGGGGACAGGGCTCCTACGAGCAGTACTTC

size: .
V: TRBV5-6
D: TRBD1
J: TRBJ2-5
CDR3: CASSSLTGRSETQYF
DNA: TGTGCCAGCAGCTCTTTGACAGGGCGGAGTGAGACCCAGTACTTC

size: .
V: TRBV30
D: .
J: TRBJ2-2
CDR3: CAWRAGWVSGELFF
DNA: TGTGCCTGGAGGGCAGGGTGGGTCTCCGGGGAGCTGTTTTTT

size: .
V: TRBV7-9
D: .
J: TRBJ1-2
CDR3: CASSPGERLGYGYTF
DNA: TGTGCCAGCAGCCCGGGGGAGAGGCTTGGCTATGGCTACACCTTC

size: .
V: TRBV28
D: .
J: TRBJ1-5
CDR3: CASKSLAGNQPQHF
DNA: TGTGCCAGCAAGTCCCTAGCGGGCAATCAGCCCCAGCATTTT

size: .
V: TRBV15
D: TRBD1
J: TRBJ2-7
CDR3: CATSSGTGLYEQYF
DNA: TGCGCCACCTCCTCCGGGACAGGATTATACGAGCAGTACTTC

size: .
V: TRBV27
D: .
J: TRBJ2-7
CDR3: CASFEGDEQYF
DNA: TGTGCCAGCTTCGAAGGGGACGAGCAGTACTTC

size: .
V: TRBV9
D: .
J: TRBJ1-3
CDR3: CASSVHGRDTIYF
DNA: TGTGCCAGCAGCGTGCATGGGCGGGACACCATATATTTT

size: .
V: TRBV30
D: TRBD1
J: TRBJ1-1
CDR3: CASYRTGVVTEAFF
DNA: TGTGCCTCCTATCGGACAGGGGTGGTGACTGAAGCTTTCTTT

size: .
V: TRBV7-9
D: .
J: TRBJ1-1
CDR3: CASSQQGNTEAFF
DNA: TGTGCCAGCAGCCAACAGGGGAACACTGAAGCTTTCTTT

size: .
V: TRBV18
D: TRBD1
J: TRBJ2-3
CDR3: CASSPSVLEGGVDTQYF
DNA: TGTGCCAGCTCACCATCCGTTTTAGAAGGGGGCGTAGATACGCAGTATTTT

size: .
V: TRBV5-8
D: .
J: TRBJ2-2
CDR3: CASSLADTITGELFF
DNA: TGTGCCAGCAGCTTGGCCGACACAATCACCGGGGAGCTGTTTTTT

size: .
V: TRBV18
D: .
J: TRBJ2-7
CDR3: CASSLGPVRNEQYF
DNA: TGTGCCAGCTCATTGGGCCCGGTACGAAACGAGCAGTACTTC